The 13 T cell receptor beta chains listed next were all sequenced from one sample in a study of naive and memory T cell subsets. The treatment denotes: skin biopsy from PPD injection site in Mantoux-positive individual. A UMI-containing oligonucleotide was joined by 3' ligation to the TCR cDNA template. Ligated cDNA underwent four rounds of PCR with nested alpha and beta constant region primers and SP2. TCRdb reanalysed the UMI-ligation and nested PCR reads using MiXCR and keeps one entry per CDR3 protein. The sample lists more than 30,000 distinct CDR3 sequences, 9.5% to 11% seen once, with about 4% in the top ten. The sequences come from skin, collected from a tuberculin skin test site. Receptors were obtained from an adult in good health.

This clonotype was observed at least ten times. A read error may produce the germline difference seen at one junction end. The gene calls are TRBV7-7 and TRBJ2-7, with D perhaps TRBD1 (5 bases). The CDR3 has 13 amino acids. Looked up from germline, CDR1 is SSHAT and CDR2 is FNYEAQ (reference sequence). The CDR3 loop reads CASSRGQAYEQYF. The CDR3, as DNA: TGTGCTAGCAGCAGAGGACAAGCCTACGAGCAGTACTTC.

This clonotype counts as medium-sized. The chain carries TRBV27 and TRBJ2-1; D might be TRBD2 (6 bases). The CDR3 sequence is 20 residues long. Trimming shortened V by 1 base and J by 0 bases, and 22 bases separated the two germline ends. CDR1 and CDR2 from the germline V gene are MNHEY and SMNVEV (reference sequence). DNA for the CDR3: TGTGCCAGCAGTTTATTCCCCTTCTTATCTAGCGAGCCCTCCTACAATGAGCAGTTCTTC. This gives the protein CASSLFPFLSSEPSYNEQFF.

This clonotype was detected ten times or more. CDR3 bases: TGTGCCAGCAGTTTGGCGGACAGGGGGGGAGAGACCCAGTACTTC. Amino acids: CASSLADRGGETQYF. The rearrangement joins TRBV28 to TRBJ2-5; 10 nucleotides align to TRBD1. The CDR3 has 15 amino acids. Germline loops: CDR1 MDHEN, CDR2 SYDVKM. V dropped 3 bases and J dropped 4; count of bases not matched to a gene: 5.

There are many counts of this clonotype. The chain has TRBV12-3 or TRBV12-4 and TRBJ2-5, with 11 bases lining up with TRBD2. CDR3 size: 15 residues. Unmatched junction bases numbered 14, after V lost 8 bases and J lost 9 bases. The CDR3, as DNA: TGTGCCAGCGGATCCCTGGTAGCGGGAGGGCCCGCCCAGTACTTC. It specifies CASGSLVAGGPAQYF.

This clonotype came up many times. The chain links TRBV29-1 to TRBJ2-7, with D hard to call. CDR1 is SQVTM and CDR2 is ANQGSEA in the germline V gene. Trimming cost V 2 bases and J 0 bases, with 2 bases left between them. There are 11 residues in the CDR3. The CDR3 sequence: CSVETSYEQYF. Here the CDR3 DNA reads TGCAGCGTTGAAACCTCCTACGAGCAGTACTTC.

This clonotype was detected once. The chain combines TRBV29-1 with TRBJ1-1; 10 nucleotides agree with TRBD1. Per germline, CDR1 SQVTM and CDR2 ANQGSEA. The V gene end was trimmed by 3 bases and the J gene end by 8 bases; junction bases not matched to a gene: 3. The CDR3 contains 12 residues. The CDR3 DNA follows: TGCAGCGTTGATAGACAGGGGGCGGAAGCTTTCTTT. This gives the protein CSVDRQGAEAFF.

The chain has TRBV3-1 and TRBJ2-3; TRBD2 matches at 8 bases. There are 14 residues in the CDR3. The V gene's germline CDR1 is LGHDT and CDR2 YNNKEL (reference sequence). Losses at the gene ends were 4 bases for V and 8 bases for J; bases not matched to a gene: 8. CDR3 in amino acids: CASSPGLGMGTQYF. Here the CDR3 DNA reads TGTGCCAGCAGCCCGGGACTAGGTATGGGTACGCAGTATTTT.

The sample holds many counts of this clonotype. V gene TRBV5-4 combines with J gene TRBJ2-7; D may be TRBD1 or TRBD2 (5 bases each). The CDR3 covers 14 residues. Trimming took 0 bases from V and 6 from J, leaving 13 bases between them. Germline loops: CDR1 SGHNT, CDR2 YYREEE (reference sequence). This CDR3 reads CASSLDLAGTEQYF. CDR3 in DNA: TGTGCCAGCAGCTTGGATCTGGCAGGGACCGAGCAGTACTTC.

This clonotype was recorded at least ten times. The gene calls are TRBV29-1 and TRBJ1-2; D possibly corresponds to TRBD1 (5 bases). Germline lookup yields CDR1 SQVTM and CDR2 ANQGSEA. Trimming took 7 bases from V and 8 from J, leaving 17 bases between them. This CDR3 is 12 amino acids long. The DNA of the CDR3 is TGCAGCGCCGCCTGGGGGGGAGGCGGCTACACCTTC. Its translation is CSAAWGGGGYTF.

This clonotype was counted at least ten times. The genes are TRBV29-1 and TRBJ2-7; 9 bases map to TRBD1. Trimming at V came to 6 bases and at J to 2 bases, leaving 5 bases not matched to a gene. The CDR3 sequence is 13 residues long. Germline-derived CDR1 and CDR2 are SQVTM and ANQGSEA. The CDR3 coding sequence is TGCAGCGTCCAGTGGGACAGGGCCTACGAGCAGTACTTC. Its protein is CSVQWDRAYEQYF.

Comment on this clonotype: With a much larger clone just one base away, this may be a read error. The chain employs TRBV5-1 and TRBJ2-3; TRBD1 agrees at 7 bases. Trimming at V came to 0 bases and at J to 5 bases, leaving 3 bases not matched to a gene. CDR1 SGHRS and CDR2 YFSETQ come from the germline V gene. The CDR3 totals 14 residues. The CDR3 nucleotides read TGCGCCAGCAGCTTGGACAGGGGTGGAGATACGCAGTATTTT. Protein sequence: CASSLDRGGDTQYF.

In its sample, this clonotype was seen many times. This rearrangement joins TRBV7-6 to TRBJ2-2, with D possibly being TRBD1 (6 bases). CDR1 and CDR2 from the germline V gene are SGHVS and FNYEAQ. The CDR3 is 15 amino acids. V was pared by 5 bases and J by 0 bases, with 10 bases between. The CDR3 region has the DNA TGTGCCAGCAGCCAGGGGAACTCGAACACCGGGGAGCTGTTTTTT. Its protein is CASSQGNSNTGELFF.

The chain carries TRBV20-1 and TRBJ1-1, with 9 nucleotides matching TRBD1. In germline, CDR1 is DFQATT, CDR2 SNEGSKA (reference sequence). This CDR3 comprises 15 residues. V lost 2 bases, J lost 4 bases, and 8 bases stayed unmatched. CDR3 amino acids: CSARQYRGQGTEAFF. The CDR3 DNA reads TGCAGTGCTAGACAGTACAGGGGGCAGGGCACTGAAGCTTTCTTT.